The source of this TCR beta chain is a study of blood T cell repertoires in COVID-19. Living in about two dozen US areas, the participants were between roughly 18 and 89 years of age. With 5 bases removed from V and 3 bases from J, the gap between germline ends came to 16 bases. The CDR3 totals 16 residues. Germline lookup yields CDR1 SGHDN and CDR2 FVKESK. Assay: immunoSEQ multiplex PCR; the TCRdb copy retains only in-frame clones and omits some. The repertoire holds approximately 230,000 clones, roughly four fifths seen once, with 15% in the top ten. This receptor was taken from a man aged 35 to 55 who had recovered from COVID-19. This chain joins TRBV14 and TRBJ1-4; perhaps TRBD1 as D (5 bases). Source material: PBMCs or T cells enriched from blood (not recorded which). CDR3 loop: CASSKGQGIANEKLFF. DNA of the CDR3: TGTGCCAGCAGCAAAGGGCAGGGCATTGCTAATGAAAAACTGTTTTTT.